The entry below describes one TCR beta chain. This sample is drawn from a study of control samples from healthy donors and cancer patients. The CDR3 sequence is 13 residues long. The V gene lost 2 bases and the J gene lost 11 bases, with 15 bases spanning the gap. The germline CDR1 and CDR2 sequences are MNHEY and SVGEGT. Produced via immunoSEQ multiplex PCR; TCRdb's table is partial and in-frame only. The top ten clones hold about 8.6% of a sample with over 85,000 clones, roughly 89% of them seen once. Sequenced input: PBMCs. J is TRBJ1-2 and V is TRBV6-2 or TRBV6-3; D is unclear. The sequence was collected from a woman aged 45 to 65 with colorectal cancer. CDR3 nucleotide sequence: TGTGCCAGCAGTTACGAGGCCGGCCTACGGTACACCTTC. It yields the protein CASSYEAGLRYTF.